The 12 T cell receptor beta chains reported below all come from one sample, sequenced in a study of cytomegalovirus exposure and HLA in healthy donors. Some clones are missing from TCRdb's copy, which holds only in-frame ones; the method was immunoSEQ multiplex PCR. The sample lists about 73,000 clones, roughly 95% occurring once. Sequenced input: PBMCs. The receptors originated from a young man in good health and CMV-seronegative.

The rearrangement uses TRBV7-2 and TRBJ1-2; D possibly corresponds to TRBD1 (6 bases). Trimming took off 3 bases at V and 4 bases at J, with 9 bases between the two ends. This CDR3 spans 13 amino acids. Germline V gene data show CDR1 as SGHTA and CDR2 as FQGNSA. CDR3 sequence reads: CASSFGQIYGYTF. The CDR3 nucleotides are TGTGCCAGCAGCTTCGGACAGATCTATGGCTACACCTTC.

The chain is built from TRBV18 and TRBJ1-2; 10 bases agree with TRBD1. This CDR3 spans 15 amino acids. Germline CDR1 reads KGHSH; CDR2 reads LQKENI. The V segment lost 3 bases and the J segment 13 bases; nucleotides outside the gene matches: 14. The CDR3 sequence is CASSPLSGTGVMGTF. For the CDR3, the DNA is TGTGCCAGCTCACCCCTGAGCGGGACAGGGGTCATGGGCACCTTC. The whole variable domain, remainder taken from reference TRBV18 and TRBJ1-2, is NAGVMQNPRHLVRRRGQEARLRCSPMKGHSHVYWYRQLPEEGLKFMVYLQKENIIDESGMPKERFSAEFPKEGPSILRIQQVVRGDSAAYFCASSPLSGTGVMGTFGSGTRLTVV.

The chain couples TRBV30 to TRBJ1-1; no clear D. This CDR3 region has 13 residues. Trimming took off 6 bases at V and 0 bases at J, with 11 bases between the two ends. Germline CDR1 reads GTSNPN; CDR2 reads SVGIG (reference sequence). This CDR3 reads CACDRRMNTEAFF. CDR3 DNA: TGTGCCTGCGACCGCAGGATGAACACTGAAGCTTTCTTT.

This chain links TRBV7-9 with TRBJ1-2; D unclear. The CDR3 is 11 amino acids. Looked up from germline, CDR1 is SEHNR and CDR2 is FQNEAQ (reference sequence). Between the trimmed V and J ends, which lost 4 bases and 8 bases, there was a span of 8 bases. The CDR3 spells CASSSAGGYTF. CDR3 DNA sequence: TGTGCCAGCAGCTCGGCGGGAGGCTACACCTTC.

In nucleotides, the CDR3 is TGTGCCAGCAGCCCCGGACAGGGGGGATCGCTCTATGGCTACACCTTC. It yields the protein CASSPGQGGSLYGYTF. V usage is TRBV7-9 and J usage is TRBJ1-2, with 10 bases lining up with TRBD1. The CDR3 covers 16 residues. V dropped 5 bases and J dropped 4; count of bases not matched to a gene: 10. The germline CDR1 and CDR2 sequences are SEHNR and FQNEAQ (reference sequence).

The chain carries TRBV18 and TRBJ2-5, with a tentative D call TRBD2 (5 bases). Germline CDR1 KGHSH, CDR2 LQKENI. V lost 1 base and J 3 bases, leaving 6 bases between the germline ends. The CDR3 length is 13 residues. The CDR3 spells CASSPRGEETQYF. CDR3 in DNA: TGTGCCAGCTCACCACGGGGAGAAGAGACCCAGTACTTC.

The chain employs TRBV27 and TRBJ2-5; possible D gene TRBD2, 5 bases. V dropped 3 bases and J dropped 2 bases, with 13 bases sitting between them. The V gene's germline CDR1 is MNHEY and CDR2 SMNVEV (reference sequence). The CDR3 runs 15 residues. The DNA for the CDR3 is TGTGCCAGCAGTTTGGCGTTAGGCGGGCAAGAGACCCAGTACTTC. Protein: CASSLALGGQETQYF.

V gene TRBV6-1 combines with J gene TRBJ1-2; D gene uncertain. The germline gives CDR1 MNHNS, CDR2 SASEGT. This CDR3 region has 15 residues. Trimming pared 4 bases from V and 0 bases from J, leaving 12 bases between. CDR3 in DNA: TGTGCCAGCAGTGCGGTTGCGGCTCCTAACTATGGCTACACCTTC. This encodes CASSAVAAPNYGYTF.

This chain uses TRBV2 with TRBJ2-6; D possibly corresponds to TRBD1 (6 bases). From germline, CDR1 is SNHLY and CDR2 FYNNEI. The V end lost 2 bases, the J end lost 4 bases, and 12 bases lay between the germline ends. This CDR3 is 16 amino acids long. As DNA, the CDR3 is TGTGCCAGCAGTGAAAGATTGGGGGCCGGGGCCAACGTCCTGACTTTC. Amino acids: CASSERLGAGANVLTF.

V usage is TRBV7-9 and J usage is TRBJ1-2, with D unresolved. Germline CDR1 SEHNR, CDR2 FQNEAQ (reference sequence). The CDR3 is made up of 12 amino acids. The CDR3 DNA sequence: TGTGCGGGTCGCGATGGAGGTCGGGGCTACACCTTC. Encoded protein: CAGRDGGRGYTF.

This rearrangement joins TRBV11-2 to TRBJ2-5, with D possibly being TRBD1 (6 bases). V lost 0 bases and J lost 3, with 17 bases in between. The CDR3 covers 17 residues. Germline CDR1 and CDR2: SGHAT and FQNNGV. The DNA for the CDR3 is TGTGCCAGCAGCTTAGATCTTTGGGCCAGGGGAAAAGAGACCCAGTACTTC. Protein sequence: CASSLDLWARGKETQYF.

V is TRBV6-6 and J is TRBJ1-1; TRBD1 matches 8 bases. The CDR3 has 14 residues. V shed 7 bases, J shed 4 bases, and the junction held 8 bases outside the gene matches. Germline-derived CDR1 and CDR2 are MNHNY and SVGAGI (reference sequence). The CDR3 coding sequence is TGTGCCAGCAACACTCTCACAGGGGGCACTGAAGCTTTCTTT. Translating it yields CASNTLTGGTEAFF.